This entry features one T cell receptor (beta chain) sequence. Its antigen is as yet unknown. This table comes from immunoSEQ multiplex PCR, and its TCRdb copy is limited to in-frame clones, with some not included. The data show about 50,000 clones, roughly 87% seen once. These data originate in a study of OX40 agonist ivuxolimab in advanced cancers. Whole-study findings and limits: More expanded clones were seen, on average, in CD8+ T cells than in CD4+. CD4+ and CD8+ blood T cells expanded clonally by week 6 at 0.1 to 3.0 mg/kg. Nonresponders included some who also had low normalized T-cell clonal expansion. Not determined was the antigen specificity of the expanded peripheral T cells.

The CDR3 contains 14 residues. V was clipped by 7 bases and J by 3 bases; unmatched bases: 5. Germline assignment: CDR1 LNHDA and CDR2 SQIVND (reference sequence). The material sequenced was CD4+ or CD8+ T cells sorted from blood, taken in a trial of the OX40 agonist ivuxolimab. The sequence derives from an adult with an advanced solid tumor such as melanoma, head and neck, liver or kidney cancer. J is TRBJ1-5 and V is TRBV19; 8 nucleotides line up with TRBD1. The CDR3 coding sequence is TGTGCCAGTAAGGGACAGGTCTACAATCAGCCCCAGCATTTT. This sequence encodes CASKGQVYNQPQHF.